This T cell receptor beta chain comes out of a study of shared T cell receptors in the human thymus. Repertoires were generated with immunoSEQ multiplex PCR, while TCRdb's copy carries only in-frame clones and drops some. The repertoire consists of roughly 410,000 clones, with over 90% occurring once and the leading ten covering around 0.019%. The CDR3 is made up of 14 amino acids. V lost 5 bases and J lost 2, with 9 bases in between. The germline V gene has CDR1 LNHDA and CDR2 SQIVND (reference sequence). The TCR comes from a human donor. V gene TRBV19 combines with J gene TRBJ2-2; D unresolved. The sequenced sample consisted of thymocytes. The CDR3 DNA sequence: TGTGCCAGTAGTTTGGCTCGCAACACCGGGGAGCTGTTTTTT. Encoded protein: CASSLARNTGELFF.